This T cell receptor beta chain came from a study of blood T cell repertoires in COVID-19. Study in general: Collection of acute and convalescent COVID-19 samples took place in the United States, Italy and Spain. T cells, B-cell-depleted T cells, or PBMCs provided the cDNA or gDNA that served as material.

In the original workflow: How many nucleated cells were present was estimated from reference gene primer amplification. Profiled with immunoSEQ multiplex PCR; TCRdb holds only in-frame clones, not every one. That table is the source of V, J and clone size, and D and trimming were worked out from the DNA. This table has about 120,000 clones, roughly four fifths appearing once. The sequenced sample was peripheral blood. The TCR comes from a man between 45 and 60 years old with acute or convalescent COVID-19.

The CDR3 sequence: CASSFGGDGGGYTF. CDR3 nucleotide sequence: TGTGCCAGCAGCTTCGGGGGTGATGGCGGTGGCTACACCTTC. The V and J genes are TRBV11-2 and TRBJ1-2; perhaps TRBD1 as D (5 bases). Trimming removed 3 bases from V and 7 bases from J, with 15 bases in between. This CDR3 contains 14 residues. Germline CDR1 reads SGHAT; CDR2 reads FQNNGV.